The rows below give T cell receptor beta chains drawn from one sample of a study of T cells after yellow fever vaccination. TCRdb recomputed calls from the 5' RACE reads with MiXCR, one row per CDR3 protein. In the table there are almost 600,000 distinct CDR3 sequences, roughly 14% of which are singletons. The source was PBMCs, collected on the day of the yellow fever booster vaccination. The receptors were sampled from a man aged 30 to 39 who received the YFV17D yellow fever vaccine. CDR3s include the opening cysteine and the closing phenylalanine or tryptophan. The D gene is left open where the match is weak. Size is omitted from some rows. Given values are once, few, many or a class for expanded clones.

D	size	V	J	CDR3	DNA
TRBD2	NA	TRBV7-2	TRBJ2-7	CASSLSSGWNYEQYF	TGTGCCAGCAGCTTATCTAGCGGGTGGAACTACGAGCAGTACTTC
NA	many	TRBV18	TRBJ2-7	CASSPGGGEQYF	TGTGCCAGCTCACCCGGTGGGGGGGAGCAGTACTTC
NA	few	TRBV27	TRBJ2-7	CASSTLGTSYEQYF	TGTGCCAGCAGTACCCTTGGGACATCTTACGAGCAGTACTTC
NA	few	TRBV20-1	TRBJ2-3	CKTRGTDTQYF	TGCAAAACACGGGGCACAGATACGCAGTATTTT
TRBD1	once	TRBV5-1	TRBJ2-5	CASSATGQEQETQYF	TGCGCCAGCAGCGCCACCGGACAGGAGCAAGAGACCCAGTACTTC
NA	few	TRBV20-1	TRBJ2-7	CSARKLGAPSGEQYF	TGCAGTGCTAGAAAATTAGGGGCACCAAGTGGCGAGCAGTACTTC
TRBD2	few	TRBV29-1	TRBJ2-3	CSVPRTSGVADTQYF	TGCAGCGTGCCAAGGACTAGCGGGGTGGCAGATACGCAGTATTTT
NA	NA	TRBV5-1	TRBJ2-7	CASSLVSGSGYEQYF	TGCGCCAGCAGCTTGGTGTCCGGGAGTGGCTACGAGCAGTACTTC
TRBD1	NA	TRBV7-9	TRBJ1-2	CASSLSTGGNYGYTF	TGTGCCAGCAGCTTATCAACAGGGGGGAACTATGGCTACACCTTC
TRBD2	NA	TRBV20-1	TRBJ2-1	CSARRLAGNEPFF	TGCAGTGCTAGGCGGCTAGCGGGGAATGAGCCGTTCTTC
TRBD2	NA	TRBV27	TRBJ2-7	CASSPGLAVNEQYF	TGTGCCAGCAGTCCTGGACTAGCGGTCAACGAGCAGTACTTC
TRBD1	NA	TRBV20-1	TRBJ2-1	CSAPGTGGSEQFF	TGCAGTGCCCCCGGGACAGGGGGATCTGAGCAGTTCTTC
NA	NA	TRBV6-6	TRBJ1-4	CASSQTGWEKLFF	TGTGCCAGCAGTCAGACAGGTTGGGAAAAACTGTTTTTT
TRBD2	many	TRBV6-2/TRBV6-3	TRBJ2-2	CASSYPSGMPTGELFF	TGTGCCAGCAGTTACCCTAGCGGGATGCCCACCGGGGAGCTGTTTTTT
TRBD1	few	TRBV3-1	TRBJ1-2	CASSQTGIKTNYGYTF	TGTGCCAGCAGCCAGACAGGGATTAAGACTAACTATGGCTACACCTTC
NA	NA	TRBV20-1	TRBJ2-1	CSATGENEQFF	TGCAGTGCTACAGGTGAAAATGAGCAGTTCTTC
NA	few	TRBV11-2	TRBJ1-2	CASTDFDSPANYGYTF	TGTGCCAGCACCGACTTTGACAGCCCCGCTAACTATGGCTACACCTTC
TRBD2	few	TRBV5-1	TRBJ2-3	CASSLGGIPGTSGSTDTQYF	TGCGCCAGCAGCTTGGGGGGGATACCCGGGACTAGCGGAAGCACAGATACGCAGTATTTT